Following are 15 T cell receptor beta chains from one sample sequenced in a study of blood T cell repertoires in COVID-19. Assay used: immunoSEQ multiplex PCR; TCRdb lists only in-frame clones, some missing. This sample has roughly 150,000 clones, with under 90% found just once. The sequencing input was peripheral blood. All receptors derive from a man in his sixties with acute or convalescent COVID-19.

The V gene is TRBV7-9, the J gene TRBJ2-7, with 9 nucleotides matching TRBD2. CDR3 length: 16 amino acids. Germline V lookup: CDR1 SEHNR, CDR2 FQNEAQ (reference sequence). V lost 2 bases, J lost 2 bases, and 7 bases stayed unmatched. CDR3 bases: TGTGCCAGCAGCTTATCCCTAGCGGGGCCGCCCTACGAGCAGTACTTC. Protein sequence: CASSLSLAGPPYEQYF. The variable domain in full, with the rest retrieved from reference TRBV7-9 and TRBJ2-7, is DTGVSQNPRHKITKRGQNVTFRCDPISEHNRLYWYRQTLGQGPEFLTYFQNEAQLEKSRLLSDRFSAERPKGSFSTLEIQRTEQGDSAMYLCASSLSLAGPPYEQYFGPGTRLTVT.

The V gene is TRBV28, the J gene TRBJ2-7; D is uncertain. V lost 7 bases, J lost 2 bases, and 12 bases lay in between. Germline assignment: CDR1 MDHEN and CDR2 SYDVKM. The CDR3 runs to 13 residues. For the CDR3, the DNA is TGTGCCAGCAACAGTCCGAACACCTACGAGCAGTACTTC. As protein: CASNSPNTYEQYF. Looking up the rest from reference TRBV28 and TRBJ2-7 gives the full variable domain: DVKVTQSSRYLVKRTGEKVFLECVQDMDHENMFWYRQDPGLGLRLIYFSYDVKMKEKGDIPEGYSVSREKKERFSLILESASTNQTSMYLCASNSPNTYEQYFGPGTRLTVT.

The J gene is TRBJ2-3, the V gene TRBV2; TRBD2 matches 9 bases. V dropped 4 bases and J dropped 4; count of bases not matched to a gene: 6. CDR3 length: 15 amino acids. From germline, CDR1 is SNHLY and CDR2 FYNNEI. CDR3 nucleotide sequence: TGTGCCAGCAGTGTGCGGGAGGGCCTCGCAGATACGCAGTATTTT. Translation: CASSVREGLADTQYF.

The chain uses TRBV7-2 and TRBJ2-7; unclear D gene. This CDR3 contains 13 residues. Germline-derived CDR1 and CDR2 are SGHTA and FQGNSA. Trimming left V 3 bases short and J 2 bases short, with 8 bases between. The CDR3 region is CASSFSLAYEQYF. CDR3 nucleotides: TGTGCCAGCAGCTTTTCACTGGCCTACGAGCAGTACTTC.

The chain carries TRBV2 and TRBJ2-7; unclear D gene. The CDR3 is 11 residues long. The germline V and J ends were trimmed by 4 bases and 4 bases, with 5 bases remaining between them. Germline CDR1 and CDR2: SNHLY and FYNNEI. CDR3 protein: CASSAVYEQYF. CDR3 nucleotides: TGTGCCAGCAGTGCTGTATACGAGCAGTACTTC.

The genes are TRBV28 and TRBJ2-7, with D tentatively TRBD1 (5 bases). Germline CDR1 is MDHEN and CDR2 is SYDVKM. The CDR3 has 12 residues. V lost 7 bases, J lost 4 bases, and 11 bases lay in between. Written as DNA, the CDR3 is TGTGCCAGCATGGGGCAGACATACGAGCAGTACTTC. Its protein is CASMGQTYEQYF.

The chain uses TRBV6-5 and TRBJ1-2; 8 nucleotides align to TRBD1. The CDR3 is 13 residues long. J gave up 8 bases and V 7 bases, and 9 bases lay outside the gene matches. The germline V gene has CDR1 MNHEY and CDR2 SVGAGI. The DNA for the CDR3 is TGTGCCAGCACTTCCGGACAGGGCCGGGGCTACACCTTC. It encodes CASTSGQGRGYTF.

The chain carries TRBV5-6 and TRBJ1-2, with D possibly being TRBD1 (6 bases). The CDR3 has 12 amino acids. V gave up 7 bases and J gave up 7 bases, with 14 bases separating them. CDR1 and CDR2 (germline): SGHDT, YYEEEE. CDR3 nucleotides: TGTGCCAGCCTAAGCAGGGGCTCTGGCTACACCTTC. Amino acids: CASLSRGSGYTF.

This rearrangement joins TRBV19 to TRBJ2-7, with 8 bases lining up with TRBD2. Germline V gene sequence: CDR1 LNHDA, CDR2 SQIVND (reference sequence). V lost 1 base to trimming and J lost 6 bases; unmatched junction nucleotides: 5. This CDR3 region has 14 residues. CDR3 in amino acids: CASSIVGTRREQYF. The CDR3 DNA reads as TGTGCCAGTAGTATAGTCGGGACTAGGCGCGAGCAGTACTTC.

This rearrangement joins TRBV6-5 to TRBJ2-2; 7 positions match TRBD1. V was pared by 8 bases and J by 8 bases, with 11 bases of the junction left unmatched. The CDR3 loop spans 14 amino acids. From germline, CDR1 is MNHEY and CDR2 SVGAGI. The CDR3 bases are TGTGCCAGCCCTTCAGGACAGGCGGCGGGGGAGCTGTTTTTT. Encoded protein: CASPSGQAAGELFF.

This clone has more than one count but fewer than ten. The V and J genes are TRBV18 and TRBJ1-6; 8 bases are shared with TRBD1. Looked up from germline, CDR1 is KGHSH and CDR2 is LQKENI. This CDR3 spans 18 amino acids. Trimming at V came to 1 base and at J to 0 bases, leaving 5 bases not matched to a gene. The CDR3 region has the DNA TGTGCCAGCTCACCACGAGAGACAGGGGTCTCCTATAATTCACCCCTCCACTTT. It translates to CASSPRETGVSYNSPLHF.

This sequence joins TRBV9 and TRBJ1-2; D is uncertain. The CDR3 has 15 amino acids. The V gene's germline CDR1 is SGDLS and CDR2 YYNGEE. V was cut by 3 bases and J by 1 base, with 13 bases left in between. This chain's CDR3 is CASSADNEGNYGYTF. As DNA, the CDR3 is TGTGCCAGCAGCGCGGATAACGAGGGTAACTATGGCTACACCTTC.

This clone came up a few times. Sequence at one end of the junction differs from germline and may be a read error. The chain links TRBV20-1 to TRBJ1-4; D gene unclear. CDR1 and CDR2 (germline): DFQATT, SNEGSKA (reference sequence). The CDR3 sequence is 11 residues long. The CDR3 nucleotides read TGCAGTGCTAAGAGGAGAGGGAAAAGGGTTTTT. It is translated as CSAKRRGKRVF.

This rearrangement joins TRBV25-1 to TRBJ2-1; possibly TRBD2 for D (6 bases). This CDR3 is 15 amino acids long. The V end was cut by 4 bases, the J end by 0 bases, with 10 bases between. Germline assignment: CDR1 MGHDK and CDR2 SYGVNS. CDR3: CASSGSGYSYNEQFF. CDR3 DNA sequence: TGTGCCAGCAGTGGTAGCGGCTACTCCTACAATGAGCAGTTCTTC.

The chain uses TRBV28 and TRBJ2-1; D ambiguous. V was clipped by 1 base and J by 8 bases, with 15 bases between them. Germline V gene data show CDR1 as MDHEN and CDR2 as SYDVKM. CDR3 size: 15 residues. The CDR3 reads CASSLSSAIPHEQFF. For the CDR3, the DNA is TGTGCCAGCAGTTTATCGAGCGCCATCCCCCATGAGCAGTTCTTC.